This T cell receptor (beta chain) originates from a study of shared clonotypes between healthy human individuals. This clone was detected a few times. Only in-frame clones appear in the TCRdb table, and some are missing; sequencing was by immunoSEQ multiplex PCR. The repertoire holds 2,500,000 or so clones, roughly 92% seen once, with under 0.15% in the top ten. The V and J ends lost 6 bases and 8 bases respectively, with 7 bases between them. The CDR3 has 10 amino acids. CDR1 and CDR2 (germline): MDHEN, SYDVKM. The sample consisted of naive CD4+ T cells sorted from blood. Subset defined: CD45RA+ positively selected. V is TRBV28 and J is TRBJ1-1, with D unresolved. This TCR was sampled from a man younger than 35 in good health. In DNA, the CDR3 is TGTGCCAGCAGCCGGCTGGAAGCTTTCTTT. It is translated as CASSRLEAFF.